The clone carrying this T cell receptor beta chain was counted a few times. Its antigen is currently unknown. Trimming at V came to 1 base and at J to 5 bases, leaving 10 bases not matched to a gene. Germline loops: CDR1 DFQATT, CDR2 SNEGSKA (reference sequence). This CDR3 region has 16 residues. Libraries were made from TCR beta cDNA, and they carried unique molecular identifiers. Yield was 500,000 or so cDNA molecules from approximately 0.91 to 9.4 million T cells. TCRdb called the PCR reads again in MiXCR, with one record for every CDR3 protein. The data contain 450,000 or so distinct CDR3 sequences, roughly 45% of them singletons. The sample comes from a study of post-analysis software for immune sequencing data. The wider study: Relapsing-remitting, secondary progressive and progressive-relapsing multiple sclerosis were all included among the disease courses.

The study's findings and limits: Strong same-batch co-clustering of samples appeared with F measure clustering. Controls' normalized Chao1 diversity significantly exceeded that of multiple sclerosis patients. TRBV segments more frequent in patients than in controls numbered roughly 5 and included TRBV5-6, TRBV5-1 and TRBV20-1.

The specimen was blood. V and J are TRBV20-1 and TRBJ2-3; 9 bases are shared with TRBD2. The sequence was collected from a girl under 18 with multiple sclerosis. The DNA of the CDR3 is TGCAGTGCTAGAGTGGGCGGGAGGGCCGGAGGAGATACGCAGTATTTT. Residues: CSARVGGRAGGDTQYF.